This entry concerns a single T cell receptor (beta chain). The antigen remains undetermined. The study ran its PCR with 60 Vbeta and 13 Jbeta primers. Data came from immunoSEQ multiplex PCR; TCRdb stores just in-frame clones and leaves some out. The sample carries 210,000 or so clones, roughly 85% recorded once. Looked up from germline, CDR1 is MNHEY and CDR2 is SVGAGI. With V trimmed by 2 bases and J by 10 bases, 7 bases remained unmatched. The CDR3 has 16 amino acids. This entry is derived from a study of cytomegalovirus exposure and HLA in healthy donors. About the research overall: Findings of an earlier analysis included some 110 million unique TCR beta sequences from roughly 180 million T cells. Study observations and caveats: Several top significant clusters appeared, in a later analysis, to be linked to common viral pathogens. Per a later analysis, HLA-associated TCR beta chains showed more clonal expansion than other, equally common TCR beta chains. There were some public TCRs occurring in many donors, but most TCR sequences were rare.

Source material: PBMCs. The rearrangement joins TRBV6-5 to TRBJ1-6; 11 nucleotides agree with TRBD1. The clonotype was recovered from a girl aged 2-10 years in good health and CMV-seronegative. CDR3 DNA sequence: TGTGCCAGCAGTTACGGACAGGGGGCGAGGGGGTCACCCCTCCACTTT. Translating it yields CASSYGQGARGSPLHF.